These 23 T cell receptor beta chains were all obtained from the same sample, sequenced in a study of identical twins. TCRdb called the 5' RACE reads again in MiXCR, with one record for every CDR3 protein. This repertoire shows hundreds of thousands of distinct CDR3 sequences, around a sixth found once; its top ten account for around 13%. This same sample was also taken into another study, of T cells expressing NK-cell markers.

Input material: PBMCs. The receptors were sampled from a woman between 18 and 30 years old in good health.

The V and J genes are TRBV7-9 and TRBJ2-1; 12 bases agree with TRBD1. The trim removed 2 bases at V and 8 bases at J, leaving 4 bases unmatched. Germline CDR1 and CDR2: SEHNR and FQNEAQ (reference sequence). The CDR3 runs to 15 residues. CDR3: CASSLRDRGLYEQFF. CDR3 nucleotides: TGTGCCAGCAGCTTAAGGGACAGGGGGCTATATGAGCAGTTCTTC.

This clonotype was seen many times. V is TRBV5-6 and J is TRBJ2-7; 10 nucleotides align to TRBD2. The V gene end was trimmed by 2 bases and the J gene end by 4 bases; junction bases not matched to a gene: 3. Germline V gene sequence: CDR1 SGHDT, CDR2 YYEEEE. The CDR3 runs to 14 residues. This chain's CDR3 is CASSFPSGGYEQYF. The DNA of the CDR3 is TGTGCCAGCAGCTTCCCTAGCGGGGGTTACGAGCAGTACTTC.

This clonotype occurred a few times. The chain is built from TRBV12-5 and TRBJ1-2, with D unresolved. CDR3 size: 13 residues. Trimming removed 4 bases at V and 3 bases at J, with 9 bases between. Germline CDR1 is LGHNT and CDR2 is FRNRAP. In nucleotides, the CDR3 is TGTGCTAGTGGTTACGGACCATACTATGGCTACACCTTC. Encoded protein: CASGYGPYYGYTF.

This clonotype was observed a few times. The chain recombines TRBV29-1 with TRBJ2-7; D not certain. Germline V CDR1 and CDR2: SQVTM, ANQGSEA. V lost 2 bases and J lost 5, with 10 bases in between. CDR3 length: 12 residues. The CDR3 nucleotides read TGCAGCGTTGAATCGGGCAGTAACGAGCAGTACTTC. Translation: CSVESGSNEQYF.

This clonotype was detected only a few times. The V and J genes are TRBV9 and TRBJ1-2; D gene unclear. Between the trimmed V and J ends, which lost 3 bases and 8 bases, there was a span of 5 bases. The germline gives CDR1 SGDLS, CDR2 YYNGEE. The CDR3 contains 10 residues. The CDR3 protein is CASSGKGYTF. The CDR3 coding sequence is TGTGCCAGCAGCGGAAAAGGCTACACCTTC.

The CDR3 region has the DNA TGTGCCAGCAGTTTGGCTCAAAGCATCTACGAGCAGTACTTC. Its protein product is CASSLAQSIYEQYF. This chain uses TRBV12-3 or TRBV12-4 with TRBJ2-7, with D hard to call. V lost 3 bases to trimming and J lost 3 bases, with 12 bases between them. This CDR3 has 14 residues.

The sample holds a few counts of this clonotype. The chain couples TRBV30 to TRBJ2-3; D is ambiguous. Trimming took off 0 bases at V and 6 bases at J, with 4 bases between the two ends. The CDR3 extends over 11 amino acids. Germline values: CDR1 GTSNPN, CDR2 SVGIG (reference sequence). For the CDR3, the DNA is TGTGCCTGGAGTGTATCCGATACGCAGTATTTT. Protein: CAWSVSDTQYF.

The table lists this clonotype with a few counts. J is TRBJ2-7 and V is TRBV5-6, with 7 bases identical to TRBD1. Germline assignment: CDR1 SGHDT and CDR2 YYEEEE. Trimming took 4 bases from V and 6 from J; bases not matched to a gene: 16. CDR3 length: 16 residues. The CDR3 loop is CASSPQTGVSPREQYF. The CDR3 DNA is TGTGCCAGCAGCCCGCAAACAGGGGTTTCTCCCCGCGAGCAGTACTTC. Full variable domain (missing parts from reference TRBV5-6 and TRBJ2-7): DAGVTQSPTHLIKTRGQQVTLRCSPKSGHDTVSWYQQALGQGPQFIFQYYEEEERQRGNFPDRFSGHQFPNYSSELNVNALLLGDSALYLCASSPQTGVSPREQYFGPGTRLTVT.

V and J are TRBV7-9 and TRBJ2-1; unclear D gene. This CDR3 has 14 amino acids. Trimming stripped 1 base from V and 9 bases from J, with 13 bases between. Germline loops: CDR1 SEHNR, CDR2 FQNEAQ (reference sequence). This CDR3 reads CASSLVAQPGEQFF. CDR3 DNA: TGTGCCAGCAGCTTAGTTGCACAGCCGGGTGAGCAGTTCTTC.

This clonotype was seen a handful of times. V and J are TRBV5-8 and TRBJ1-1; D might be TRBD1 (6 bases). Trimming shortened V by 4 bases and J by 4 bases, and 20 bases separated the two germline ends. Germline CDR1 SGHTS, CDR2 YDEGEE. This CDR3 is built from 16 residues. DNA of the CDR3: TGTGCCAGCAGCACGCCACAGGGTGTGAAGAGCACTGAAGCTTTCTTT. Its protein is CASSTPQGVKSTEAFF.

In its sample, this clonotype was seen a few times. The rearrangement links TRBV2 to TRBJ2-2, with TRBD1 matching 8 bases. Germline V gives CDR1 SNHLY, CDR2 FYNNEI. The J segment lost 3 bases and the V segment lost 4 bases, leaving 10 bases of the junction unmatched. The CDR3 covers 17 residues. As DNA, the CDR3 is TGTGCCAGCAGTGCCCTTCCGGGACAGGATTACACCGGGGAGCTGTTTTTT. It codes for CASSALPGQDYTGELFF.

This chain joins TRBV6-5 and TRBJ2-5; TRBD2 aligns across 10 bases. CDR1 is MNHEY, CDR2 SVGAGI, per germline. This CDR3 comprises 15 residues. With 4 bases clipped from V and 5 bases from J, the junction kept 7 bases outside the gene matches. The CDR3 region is CASSFKRGGLETQYF. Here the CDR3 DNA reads TGTGCCAGCAGTTTCAAGCGGGGGGGCTTGGAGACCCAGTACTTC.

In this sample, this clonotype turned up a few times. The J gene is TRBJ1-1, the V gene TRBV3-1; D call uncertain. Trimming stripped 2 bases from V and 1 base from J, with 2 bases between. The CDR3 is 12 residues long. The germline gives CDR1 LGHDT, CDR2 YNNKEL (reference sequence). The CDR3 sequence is CASSQWNTEAFF. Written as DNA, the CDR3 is TGTGCCAGCAGCCAATGGAACACTGAAGCTTTCTTT.

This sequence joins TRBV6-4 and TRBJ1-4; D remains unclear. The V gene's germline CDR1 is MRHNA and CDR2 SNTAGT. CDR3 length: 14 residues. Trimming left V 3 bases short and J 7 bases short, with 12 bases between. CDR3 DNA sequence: TGTGCCAGCAGTGATCAGGCGGGAAGTGAAAAACTGTTTTTT. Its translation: CASSDQAGSEKLFF.

The DNA for the CDR3 is TGTGCCAGCAACGGAAGAGGGGGCAACACAGATACGCAGTATTTT. Protein sequence: CASNGRGGNTDTQYF. The J gene is TRBJ2-3, the V gene TRBV7-9, with 7 positions matching TRBD1. Per the germline V gene, CDR1 is SEHNR and CDR2 is FQNEAQ (reference sequence). With V trimmed by 7 bases and J by 2 bases, 9 bases remained unmatched. The CDR3 consists of 15 residues.

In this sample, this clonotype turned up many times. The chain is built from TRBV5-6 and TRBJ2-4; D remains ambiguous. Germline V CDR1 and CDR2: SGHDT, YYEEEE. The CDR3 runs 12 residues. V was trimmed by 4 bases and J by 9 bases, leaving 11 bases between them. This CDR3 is CASSPSLGIQYF. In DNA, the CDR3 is TGTGCCAGCAGCCCGAGCCTTGGCATTCAGTACTTC.

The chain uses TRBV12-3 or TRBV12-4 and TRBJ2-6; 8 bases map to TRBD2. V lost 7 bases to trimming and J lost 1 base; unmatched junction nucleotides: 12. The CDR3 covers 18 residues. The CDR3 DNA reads TGTGCCAGCACCCCCCCCCGCGGGGGGAGATCTGGGGCCAACGTCCTGACTTTC. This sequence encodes CASTPPRGGRSGANVLTF.

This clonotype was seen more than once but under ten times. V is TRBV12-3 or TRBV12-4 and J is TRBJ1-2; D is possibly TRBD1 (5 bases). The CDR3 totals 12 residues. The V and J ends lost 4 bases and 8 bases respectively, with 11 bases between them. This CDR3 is CASSSGFGGYTF. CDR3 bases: TGTGCCAGCAGTTCAGGGTTTGGCGGCTACACCTTC.

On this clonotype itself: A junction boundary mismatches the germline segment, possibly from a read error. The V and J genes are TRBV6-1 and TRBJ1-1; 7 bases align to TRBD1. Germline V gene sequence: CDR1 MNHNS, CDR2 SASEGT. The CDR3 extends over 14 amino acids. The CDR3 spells CASSPGRGNSEAFF. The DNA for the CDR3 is TGTGCCAGCTCCCCGGGCAGGGGGAACTCTGAAGCTTTCTTT.

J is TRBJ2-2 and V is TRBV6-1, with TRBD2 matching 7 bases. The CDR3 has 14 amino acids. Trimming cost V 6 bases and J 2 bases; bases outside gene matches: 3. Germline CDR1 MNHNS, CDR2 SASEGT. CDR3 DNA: TGTGCCAGCAGGGAGGGACTAAACACCGGGGAGCTGTTTTTT. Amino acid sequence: CASREGLNTGELFF.

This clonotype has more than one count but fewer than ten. The chain's CDR3 is CASRSLAGEPEQYF. The CDR3 nucleotides read TGTGCCAGCAGATCTCTAGCGGGAGAGCCCGAGCAGTACTTC. The chain combines TRBV6-2 or TRBV6-3 with TRBJ2-7; TRBD2 aligns across 10 bases. CDR3 length equals 14 residues. V lost 6 bases to trimming and J lost 6 bases; unmatched junction nucleotides: 8. CDR1 MNHEY and CDR2 SVGEGT come from the germline V gene.

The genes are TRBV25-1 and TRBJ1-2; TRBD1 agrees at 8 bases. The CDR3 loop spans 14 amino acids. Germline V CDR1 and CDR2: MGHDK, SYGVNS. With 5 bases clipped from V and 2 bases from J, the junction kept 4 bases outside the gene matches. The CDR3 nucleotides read TGTGCCAGCAGTTTTACAGGGGGGAACTATGGCTACACCTTC. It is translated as CASSFTGGNYGYTF.

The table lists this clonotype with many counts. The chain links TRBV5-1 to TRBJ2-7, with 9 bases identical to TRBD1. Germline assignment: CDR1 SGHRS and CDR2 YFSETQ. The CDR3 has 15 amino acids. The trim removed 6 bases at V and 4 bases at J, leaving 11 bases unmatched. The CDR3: CASKTAGTGSYEQYF. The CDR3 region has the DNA TGCGCCAGCAAAACTGCCGGGACAGGGTCTTACGAGCAGTACTTC.